These T cell receptor beta chains were read from a single sample in a study of blood T cell repertoires in COVID-19. Profiled with immunoSEQ multiplex PCR; TCRdb holds only in-frame clones, not every one. The table records hundreds of thousands of clones, 75% to 95% of them present only once. Input material: PBMCs or T cells enriched from blood (not recorded which). Every receptor here comes from a woman younger than 30 who had recovered from COVID-19. Both conserved end residues are part of each CDR3. Fields, in order: V gene, J gene, CDR3 protein.

v_gene: TRBV7-8; j_gene: TRBJ1-1; CDR3aa: CASSFEALATTEAFF
v_gene: TRBV10-2; j_gene: TRBJ1-2; CDR3aa: CASSEFQVYGYTF
v_gene: TRBV4-2; j_gene: TRBJ2-3; CDR3aa: CASSQDSLLAGLLSTDTQYF
v_gene: TRBV7-3; j_gene: TRBJ2-5; CDR3aa: CASSPWGHHQETQYF
v_gene: TRBV3-1/TRBV3-2; j_gene: TRBJ1-1; CDR3aa: CASSPLQGSMNTEAFF
v_gene: TRBV4-1; j_gene: TRBJ2-7; CDR3aa: CASSQPDRGYEQYF
v_gene: TRBV9; j_gene: TRBJ2-7; CDR3aa: CASSVDPGGYEQYF
v_gene: TRBV9; j_gene: TRBJ1-6; CDR3aa: CASSVGPGQGISPLHF
v_gene: TRBV12-5; j_gene: TRBJ2-7; CDR3aa: CASDRQGGSYEQYF
v_gene: TRBV15; j_gene: TRBJ1-1; CDR3aa: CATSSDRGSTEAFF
v_gene: TRBV7-7; j_gene: TRBJ1-1; CDR3aa: CASSLARKDREDTEAFF
v_gene: TRBV9; j_gene: TRBJ2-2; CDR3aa: CASSFGTGNTGELFF
v_gene: TRBV2; j_gene: TRBJ2-5; CDR3aa: CASSGEETQYF
v_gene: TRBV15; j_gene: TRBJ2-1; CDR3aa: CATSRGWGRVNEQFF
v_gene: TRBV6-1; j_gene: TRBJ2-1; CDR3aa: CASSEVLAGDYNEQFF
v_gene: TRBV13; j_gene: TRBJ2-1; CDR3aa: CASSTTSLDEQFF
v_gene: TRBV24-1; j_gene: TRBJ2-3; CDR3aa: CATSDWQGTHTDTQYF
v_gene: TRBV5-4; j_gene: TRBJ1-6; CDR3aa: CASSFESSYNSPLHF
v_gene: TRBV6-1; j_gene: TRBJ1-2; CDR3aa: CASSESTDSVLYGYTF
v_gene: TRBV28; j_gene: TRBJ1-6; CDR3aa: CASSLTLSSPLHF
v_gene: TRBV5-1; j_gene: TRBJ1-4; CDR3aa: CASSLQGPGAEKLFF
v_gene: TRBV9; j_gene: TRBJ2-1; CDR3aa: CASSGAGRTGGNEQFF
v_gene: TRBV7-2; j_gene: TRBJ1-2; CDR3aa: CASSLLSGQGYTF
v_gene: TRBV20-1; j_gene: TRBJ1-4; CDR3aa: CSASGRVWQGVVAEKLFF
v_gene: TRBV7-2; j_gene: TRBJ1-1; CDR3aa: CASSLVGGQGTVAFF
v_gene: TRBV9; j_gene: TRBJ2-7; CDR3aa: CASSVSGRAYEQYF
v_gene: TRBV27; j_gene: TRBJ1-1; CDR3aa: CASSPWDRMNTEAFF
v_gene: TRBV6-2/TRBV6-3; j_gene: TRBJ2-5; CDR3aa: CASSYSRGLAGIETQYF
v_gene: TRBV7-8; j_gene: TRBJ1-1; CDR3aa: CASSFSTENTEAFF
v_gene: TRBV19; j_gene: TRBJ2-1; CDR3aa: CASSIGQAPNEQFF
v_gene: TRBV5-1; j_gene: TRBJ2-3; CDR3aa: CASSPLTDTDTQYF
v_gene: TRBV18; j_gene: TRBJ1-4; CDR3aa: CASSTGTGYEKLFF
v_gene: TRBV18; j_gene: TRBJ1-5; CDR3aa: CASSPSAGYNQPQHF
v_gene: TRBV28; j_gene: TRBJ1-2; CDR3aa: CASYRSLYGYTF
v_gene: TRBV9; j_gene: TRBJ2-3; CDR3aa: CASSSSGRGTDTQYF
v_gene: TRBV9; j_gene: TRBJ2-5; CDR3aa: CASSSGTTMLETQYF
v_gene: TRBV3-1/TRBV3-2; j_gene: TRBJ2-3; CDR3aa: CASSRRLAGGADTQYF
v_gene: TRBV19; j_gene: TRBJ1-2; CDR3aa: CASNHGANYGYTF
v_gene: TRBV5-1; j_gene: TRBJ2-4; CDR3aa: CASTPGGGASKNIQYF
v_gene: TRBV3-1/TRBV3-2; j_gene: TRBJ1-6; CDR3aa: CASSAGTDNSPLHF
v_gene: TRBV29-1; j_gene: TRBJ2-3; CDR3aa: CSGNRQGRDTQYF
v_gene: TRBV9; j_gene: TRBJ1-3; CDR3aa: CASSVEVGPPGNTIYF
v_gene: TRBV2; j_gene: TRBJ1-4; CDR3aa: CASTPGRGNEKLFF
v_gene: TRBV11-1; j_gene: TRBJ2-3; CDR3aa: CASSLVPSGSPDTQYF
v_gene: TRBV28; j_gene: TRBJ2-3; CDR3aa: CASSYRDENTDTQYF
v_gene: TRBV3-1/TRBV3-2; j_gene: TRBJ1-3; CDR3aa: CADETGTGNSSGNTIYF
v_gene: TRBV4-3; j_gene: TRBJ2-3; CDR3aa: CASSPGTSGDTQYF
v_gene: TRBV12-3/TRBV12-4; j_gene: TRBJ2-5; CDR3aa: CASTMDSSETQYF
v_gene: TRBV6-5; j_gene: TRBJ1-6; CDR3aa: CAVGSQGFGNSPLHF
v_gene: TRBV28; j_gene: TRBJ1-6; CDR3aa: CASIPNPHYNSPLHF
v_gene: TRBV28; j_gene: TRBJ2-2; CDR3aa: CASRSSGRIRELFF
v_gene: TRBV10-3; j_gene: TRBJ2-5; CDR3aa: CAISESLGQGAETQYF